This T cell receptor beta chain is drawn from a study of control samples from healthy donors and cancer patients. This CDR3 contains 18 residues. Trimming pared 0 bases from V and 2 bases from J, leaving 14 bases between. The germline V gene has CDR1 KGHSH and CDR2 LQKENI. The repertoire was sequenced with immunoSEQ multiplex PCR; TCRdb's copy has only in-frame clones and lacks some. The sample shows 30,000 to 40,000 clones, roughly 92% of them seen only once. This clonotype was sampled from a man aged 35 to 55 with colorectal cancer. The sample comprised PBMCs. The chain couples TRBV18 to TRBJ2-6, with D possibly being TRBD2 (5 bases). This chain's CDR3 is CASSPPPRGLAGANVLTF. CDR3 DNA: TGTGCCAGCTCACCACCACCTCGGGGATTAGCTGGGGCCAACGTCCTGACTTTC.